This is a list of T cell receptor beta chains from one sample in a study of blood T cell repertoires in COVID-19. Measured with immunoSEQ multiplex PCR; TCRdb has only the in-frame clones, and not every one. The sample lists under 200,000 clones, approximately 86% seen once, with less than 20% in the top ten. Sequenced sample: PBMCs or T cells enriched from blood (not recorded which). Receptors were obtained from a man aged 60 to 69 who had recovered from COVID-19. The CDR3 runs from the conserved cysteine through the conserved F or W. D genes are given only for firm matches. Size values are once, few and many counts, or a class for expanded clones, and some rows have none.

>TRBV4-2|.|TRBD1|TRBJ2-7
TGTGCCAGCAGCCAAGATCTCATTTCCCGGGACAGAGGGTTC
CASSQDLISRDRGF
>TRBV19|.|.|TRBJ1-2
TGTGCCAGTAAAGAGGGGCGGGGAGTTGGCTACACCTTC
CASKEGRGVGYTF
>TRBV6-5|many|.|TRBJ2-7
TGTGCCAGCACCGAGGAGGGCTACGAGCAGTACTTC
CASTEEGYEQYF
>TRBV11-2|.|TRBD1|TRBJ1-2
TGTGCCAGCAGCGCTGCCGGGACAGCTTTGGGCTACACCTTC
CASSAAGTALGYTF
>TRBV4-1|.|TRBD2|TRBJ2-1
TGCGCCAGCAGCCAAGACTCTAAGCGGGGGTGGTTCTTC
CASSQDSKRGWFF
>TRBV5-1|.|TRBD1|TRBJ2-2
TGCGCCAGCAGCCTCCAACCGACAGGGGGCGCCACCGGGGAGCTGTTTTTT
CASSLQPTGGATGELFF
>TRBV7-9|.|.|TRBJ1-6
TGTGCCAGCAGCTTAGTAGCGAAAAATTCACCCCTCCACTTT
CASSLVAKNSPLHF
>TRBV28|.|.|TRBJ1-4
TGTGCCAGCAGCAGCGAGGGCAGAGAAAAACTGTTTTTT
CASSSEGREKLFF
>TRBV7-9|.|TRBD2|TRBJ2-1
TGTGCCAGCAGCTCCACTAGCGGGGGGGCCCATGAGCAGTTCTTC
CASSSTSGGAHEQFF
>TRBV9|few|TRBD1|TRBJ1-6
TGTGCCAGCAGCGTAACAGGGGGTGATTCACCCCTCCACTTT
CASSVTGGDSPLHF
>TRBV6-5|.|.|TRBJ2-2
TGTGCCAGCAGTTACACCTACGGGGAGCTGTTTTTT
CASSYTYGELFF
>TRBV12-3/TRBV12-4|.|.|TRBJ1-1
TGTGCCAGCAGCCTTTCCTTCACTGAAGCTTTCTTT
CASSLSFTEAFF
>TRBV9|.|TRBD1|TRBJ1-2
TGTGCCAGCAGCATATCCCGGACAGGCAGCTATGGCTACACCTTC
CASSISRTGSYGYTF